Reported below is one T cell receptor beta chain. Its antigen remains unidentified. The data stem from a study of T cells in Graves' hyperthyroidism and ophthalmopathy. Study-level background: Peripheral blood collection took place at initial diagnosis, before any treatment. Whole-study findings and limits: Expanded thyroid clonotypes (above 0.001) were mostly also found in blood.

This CDR3 comprises 15 residues. V dropped 5 bases and J dropped 8; count of bases not matched to a gene: 8. From germline, CDR1 is SEHNR and CDR2 FQNEAQ (reference sequence). RNA transcripts served as the template for amplifying TCR beta CDR3 regions. RT-PCR in the first round (using the HTBI primer set) targeted the TCR CDR3. TCRdb reprocessed the multiplex PCR reads with MiXCR, giving one entry per CDR3 protein. The data show roughly 350,000 distinct CDR3 sequences, over 11% seen once. The source is a woman in her twenties or thirties with Graves' hyperthyroidism. Sequencing was done on a sample of blood. J is TRBJ1-4 and V is TRBV7-9; 10 positions agree with TRBD1. The CDR3 DNA follows: TGTGCCAGCAGCGTGGACAGGGGGAAAGTGGAAAAACTGTTTTTT. This translates into CASSVDRGKVEKLFF.